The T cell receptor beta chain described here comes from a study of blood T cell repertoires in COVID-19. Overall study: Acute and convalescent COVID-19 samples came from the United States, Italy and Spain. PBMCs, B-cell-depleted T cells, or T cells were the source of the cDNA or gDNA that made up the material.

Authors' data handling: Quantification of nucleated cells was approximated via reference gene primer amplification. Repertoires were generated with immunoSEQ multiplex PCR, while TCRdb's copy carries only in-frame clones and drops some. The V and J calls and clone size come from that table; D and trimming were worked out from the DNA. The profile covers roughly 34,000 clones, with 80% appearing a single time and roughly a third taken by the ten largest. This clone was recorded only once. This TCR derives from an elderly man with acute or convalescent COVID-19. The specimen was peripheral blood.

The CDR3 coding sequence is TGTGCCAGCAGCGTAGACAGGACGGCGAACACTGAAGCTTTCTTT. Encoded protein: CASSVDRTANTEAFF. The gene calls are TRBV9 and TRBJ1-1; D is perhaps TRBD1 (5 bases). Per the germline V gene, CDR1 is SGDLS and CDR2 is YYNGEE. The CDR3 sequence is 15 residues long. V was clipped by 0 bases and J by 1 base, with 10 bases between them.